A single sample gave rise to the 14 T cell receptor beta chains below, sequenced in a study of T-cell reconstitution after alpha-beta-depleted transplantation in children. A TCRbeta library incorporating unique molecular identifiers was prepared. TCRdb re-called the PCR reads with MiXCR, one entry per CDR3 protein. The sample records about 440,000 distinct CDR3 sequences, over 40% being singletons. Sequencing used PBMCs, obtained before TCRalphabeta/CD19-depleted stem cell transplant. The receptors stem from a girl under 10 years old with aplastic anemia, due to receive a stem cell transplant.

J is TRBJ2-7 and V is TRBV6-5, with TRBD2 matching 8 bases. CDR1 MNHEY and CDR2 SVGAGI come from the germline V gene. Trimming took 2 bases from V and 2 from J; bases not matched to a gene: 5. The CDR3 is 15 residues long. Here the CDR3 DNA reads TGTGCCAGCAGTTACCGGGAGGGGGGCACCTACGAGCAGTACTTC. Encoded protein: CASSYREGGTYEQYF.

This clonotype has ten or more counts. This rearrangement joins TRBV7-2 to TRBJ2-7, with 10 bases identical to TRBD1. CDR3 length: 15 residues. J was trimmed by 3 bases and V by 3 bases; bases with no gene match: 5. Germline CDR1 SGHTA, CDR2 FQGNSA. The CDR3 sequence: CASSFPGQGRYEQYF. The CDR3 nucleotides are TGTGCCAGCAGCTTTCCGGGACAGGGGCGCTACGAGCAGTACTTC.

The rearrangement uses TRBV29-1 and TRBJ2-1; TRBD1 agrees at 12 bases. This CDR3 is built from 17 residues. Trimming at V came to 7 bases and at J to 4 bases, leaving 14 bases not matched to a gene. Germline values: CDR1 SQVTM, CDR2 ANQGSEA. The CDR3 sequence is CSAERDRGLSLYNEQFF. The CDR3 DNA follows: TGCAGCGCCGAGAGGGACAGGGGGCTCTCTCTATACAATGAGCAGTTCTTC.

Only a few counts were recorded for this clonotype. The CDR3 spells CASSSRETGELFF. The CDR3 bases are TGTGCCAGCAGCTCCAGGGAAACCGGGGAGCTGTTTTTT. The chain links TRBV7-6 to TRBJ2-2; D might be TRBD1 (5 bases). The germline gives CDR1 SGHVS, CDR2 FNYEAQ. V lost 4 bases and J lost 5, with 8 bases in between. The CDR3 is made up of 13 amino acids.

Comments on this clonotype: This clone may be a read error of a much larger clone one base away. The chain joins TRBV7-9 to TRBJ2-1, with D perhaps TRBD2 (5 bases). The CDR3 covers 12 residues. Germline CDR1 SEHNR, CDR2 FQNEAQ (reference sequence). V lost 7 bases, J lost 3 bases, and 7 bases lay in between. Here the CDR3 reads CASKRNYNEQFF. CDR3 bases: TGTGCCAGCAAGCGGAACTACAATGAGCAGTTCTTC.

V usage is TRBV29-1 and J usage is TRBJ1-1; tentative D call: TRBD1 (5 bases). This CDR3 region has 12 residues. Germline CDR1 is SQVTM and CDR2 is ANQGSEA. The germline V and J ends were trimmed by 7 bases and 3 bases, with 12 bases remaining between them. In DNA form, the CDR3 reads TGCAGCGCGGACATATCGGACACTGAAGCTTTCTTT. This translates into CSADISDTEAFF.

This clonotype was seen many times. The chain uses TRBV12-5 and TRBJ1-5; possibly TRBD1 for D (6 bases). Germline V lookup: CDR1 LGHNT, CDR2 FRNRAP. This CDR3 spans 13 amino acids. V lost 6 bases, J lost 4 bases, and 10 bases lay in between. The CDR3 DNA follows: TGTGCTAGTGGCCGAGGGGGGAATCAGCCCCAGCATTTT. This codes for CASGRGGNQPQHF.

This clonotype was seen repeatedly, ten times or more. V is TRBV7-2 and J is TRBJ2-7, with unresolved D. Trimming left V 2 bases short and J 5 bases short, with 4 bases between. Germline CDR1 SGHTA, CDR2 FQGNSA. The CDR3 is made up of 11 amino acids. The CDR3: CASSLRNEQYF. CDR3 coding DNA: TGTGCCAGCAGCTTAAGGAACGAGCAGTACTTC.

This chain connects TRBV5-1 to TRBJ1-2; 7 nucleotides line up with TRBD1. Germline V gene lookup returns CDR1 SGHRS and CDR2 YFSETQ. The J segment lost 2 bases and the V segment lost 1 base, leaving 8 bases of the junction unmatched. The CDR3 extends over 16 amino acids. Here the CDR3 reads CASSLLVGGQNYGYTF. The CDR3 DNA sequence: TGCGCCAGCAGCTTGTTAGTGGGGGGACAGAACTATGGCTACACCTTC.

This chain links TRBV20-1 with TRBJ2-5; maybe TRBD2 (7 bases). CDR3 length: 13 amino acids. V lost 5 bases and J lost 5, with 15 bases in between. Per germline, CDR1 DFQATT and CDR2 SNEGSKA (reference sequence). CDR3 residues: CSAGGAGLETQYF. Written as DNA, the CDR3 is TGCAGTGCTGGGGGGGCGGGTCTGGAGACCCAGTACTTC.

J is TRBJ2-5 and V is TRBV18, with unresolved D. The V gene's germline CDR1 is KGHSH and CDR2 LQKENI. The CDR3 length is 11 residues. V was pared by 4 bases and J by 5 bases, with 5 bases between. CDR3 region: CASSRHETQYF. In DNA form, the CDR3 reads TGTGCCAGCTCACGCCATGAGACCCAGTACTTC.

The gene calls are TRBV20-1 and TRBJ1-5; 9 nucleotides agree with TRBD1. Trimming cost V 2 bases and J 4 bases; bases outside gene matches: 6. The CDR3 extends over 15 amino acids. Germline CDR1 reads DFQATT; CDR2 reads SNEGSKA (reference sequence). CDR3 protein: CSARLTGGTNQPQHF. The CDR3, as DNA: TGCAGTGCTAGATTGACAGGGGGAACAAATCAGCCCCAGCATTTT.

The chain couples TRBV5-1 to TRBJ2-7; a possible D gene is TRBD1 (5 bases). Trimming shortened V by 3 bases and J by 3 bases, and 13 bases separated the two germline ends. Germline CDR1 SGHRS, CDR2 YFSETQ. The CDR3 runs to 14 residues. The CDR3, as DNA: TGCGCCAGCAGCTGGAAGACAGAGAGCTACGAGCAGTACTTC. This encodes CASSWKTESYEQYF.

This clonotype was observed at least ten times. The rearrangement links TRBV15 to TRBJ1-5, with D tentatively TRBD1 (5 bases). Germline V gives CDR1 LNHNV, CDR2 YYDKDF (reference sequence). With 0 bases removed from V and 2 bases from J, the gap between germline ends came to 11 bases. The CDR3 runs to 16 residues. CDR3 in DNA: TGTGCCACCAGCAGAGATTTAGGAGGGGGCAATCAGCCCCAGCATTTT. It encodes CATSRDLGGGNQPQHF.